This T cell receptor beta chain appears in the sequencing data of a study of T-cell reconstitution after alpha-beta-depleted transplantation in children. Unique molecular identifiers were incorporated into the prepared TCRbeta library. TCRdb processed the PCR reads anew with MiXCR; each CDR3 protein has one entry. The sample gives 580,000 or so distinct CDR3 sequences, about 23% of which show up once; over 12% is in the top ten. Deletions cut 6 bases from V and 2 bases from J, with 16 bases between. There are 14 residues in the CDR3. Germline loops: CDR1 SQVTM, CDR2 ANQGSEA. This clonotype was seen more than once but under ten times. Antigen: not known. Study-wide results and caveats: Some patients' high day-60 TCRbeta diversity was traced to surviving recipient T cells and thymic progenitors. About two months after transplant, alpha-beta T cells reportedly came from several hundred expanded graft clones. One year post-transplant, T-cell counts and diversity were largely derived from T cells produced anew.

The sequence was obtained from a boy under two years old who had a stem cell transplant for acute myeloid leukemia, so the T cells may come from the graft donor. The source was PBMCs, mostly from graft donor cells, collected 360 days after TCRalphabeta/CD19-depleted stem cell transplant. V gene TRBV29-1 combines with J gene TRBJ1-1; D is undetermined. In DNA, the CDR3 is TGCAGCGTCCAGAGGGTGACCTTAAACACTGAAGCTTTCTTT. It is translated as CSVQRVTLNTEAFF.